Sequencing of this T cell receptor (beta chain) was carried out in a study of glioma-infiltrating T cells after dendritic cell vaccination. Data came from immunoSEQ multiplex PCR; TCRdb stores just in-frame clones and leaves some out. This sample has about 24,000 clones; just under 90% occur once, and the top ten carry around 2.9%. The time point denotes: after dendritic cell vaccination, including at tumor progression/relapse. Germline CDR1 reads SGHTA; CDR2 reads FQGNSA. The CDR3 has 15 residues. V shed 6 bases and J shed 4 bases, with 19 bases lying between them. This receptor was taken from a human donor with glioblastoma. This specimen was blood, taken after dendritic cell vaccination. The V call is TRBV7-2, the J call TRBJ2-7; weak D call: TRBD1 (5 bases). The CDR3 is CASSRGWGAMYEQYF. CDR3 coding DNA: TGTGCCAGCAGTCGAGGATGGGGCGCGATGTACGAGCAGTACTTC.